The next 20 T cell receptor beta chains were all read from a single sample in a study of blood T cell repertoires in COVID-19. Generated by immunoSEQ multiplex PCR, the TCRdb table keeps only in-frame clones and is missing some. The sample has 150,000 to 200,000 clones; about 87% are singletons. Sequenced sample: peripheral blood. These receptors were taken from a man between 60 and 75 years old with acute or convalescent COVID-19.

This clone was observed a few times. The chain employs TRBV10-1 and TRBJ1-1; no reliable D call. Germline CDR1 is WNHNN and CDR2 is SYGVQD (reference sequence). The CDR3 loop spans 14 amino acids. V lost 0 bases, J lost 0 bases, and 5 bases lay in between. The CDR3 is CASSESAVNTEAFF. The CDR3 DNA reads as TGCGCCAGCAGTGAGTCAGCGGTGAACACTGAAGCTTTCTTT.

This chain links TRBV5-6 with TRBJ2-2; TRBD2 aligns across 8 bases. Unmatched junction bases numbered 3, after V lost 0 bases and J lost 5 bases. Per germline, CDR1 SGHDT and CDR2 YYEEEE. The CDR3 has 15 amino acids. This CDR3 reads CASSLAGGWTGELFF. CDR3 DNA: TGTGCCAGCAGCTTGGCGGGGGGGTGGACCGGGGAGCTGTTTTTT.

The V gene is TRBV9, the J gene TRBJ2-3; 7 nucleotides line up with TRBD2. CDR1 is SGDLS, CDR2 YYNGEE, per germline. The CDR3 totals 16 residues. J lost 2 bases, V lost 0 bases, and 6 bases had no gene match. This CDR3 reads CASSVDSGGLTDTQYF. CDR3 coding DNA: TGTGCCAGCAGCGTAGATTCGGGAGGACTCACAGATACGCAGTATTTT. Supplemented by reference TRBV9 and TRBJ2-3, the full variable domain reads DSGVTQTPKHLITATGQRVTLRCSPRSGDLSVYWYQQSLDQGLQFLIQYYNGEERAKGNILERFSAQQFPDLHSELNLSSLELGDSALYFCASSVDSGGLTDTQYFGPGTRLTVL.

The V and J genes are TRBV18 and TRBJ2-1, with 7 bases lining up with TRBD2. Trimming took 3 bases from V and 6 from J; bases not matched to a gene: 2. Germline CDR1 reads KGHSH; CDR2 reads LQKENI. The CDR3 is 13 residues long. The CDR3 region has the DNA TGTGCCAGCTCACCGCTAGCGGTCAATGAGCAGTTCTTC. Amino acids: CASSPLAVNEQFF.

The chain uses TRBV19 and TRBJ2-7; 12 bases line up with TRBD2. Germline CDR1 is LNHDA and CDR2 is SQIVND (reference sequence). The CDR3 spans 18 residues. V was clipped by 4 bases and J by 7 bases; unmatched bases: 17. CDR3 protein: CASSTRTSGNLIPGEQYF. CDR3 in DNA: TGTGCCAGTAGTACCCGGACTAGCGGGAACCTTATTCCGGGGGAGCAGTACTTC.

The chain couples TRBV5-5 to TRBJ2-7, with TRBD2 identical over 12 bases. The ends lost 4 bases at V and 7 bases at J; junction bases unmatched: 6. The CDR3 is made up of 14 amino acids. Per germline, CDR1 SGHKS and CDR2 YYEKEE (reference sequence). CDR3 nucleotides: TGTGCCAGCAGCCGTAGGACTAGCGGGAATGAGCAGTACGTC. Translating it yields CASSRRTSGNEQYV.

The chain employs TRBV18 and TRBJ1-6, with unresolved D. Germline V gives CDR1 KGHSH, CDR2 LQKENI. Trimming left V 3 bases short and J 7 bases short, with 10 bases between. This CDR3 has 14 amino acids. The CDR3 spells CASSPGDINSPLHF. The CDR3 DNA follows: TGTGCCAGCTCACCGGGCGACATAAATTCACCCCTCCACTTT.

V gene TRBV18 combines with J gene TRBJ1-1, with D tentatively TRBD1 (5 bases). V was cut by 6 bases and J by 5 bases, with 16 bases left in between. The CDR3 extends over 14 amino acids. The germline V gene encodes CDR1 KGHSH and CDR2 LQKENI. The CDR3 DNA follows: TGTGCCAGCTCCCCAGCGGGACGGTCTACTGAAGCTTTCTTT. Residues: CASSPAGRSTEAFF.

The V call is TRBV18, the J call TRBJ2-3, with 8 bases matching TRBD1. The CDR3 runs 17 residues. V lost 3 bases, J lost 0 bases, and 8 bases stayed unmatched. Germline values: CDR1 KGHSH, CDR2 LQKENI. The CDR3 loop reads CASSPYLQGASTDTQYF. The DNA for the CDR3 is TGTGCCAGCTCACCTTACCTGCAGGGGGCCAGCACAGATACGCAGTATTTT.

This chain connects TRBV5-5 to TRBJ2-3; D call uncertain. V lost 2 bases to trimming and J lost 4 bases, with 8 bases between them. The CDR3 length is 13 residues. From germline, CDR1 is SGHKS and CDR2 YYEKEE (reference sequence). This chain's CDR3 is CASSFSDSDTQYF. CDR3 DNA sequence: TGTGCCAGCAGCTTTTCAGACTCAGATACGCAGTATTTT.

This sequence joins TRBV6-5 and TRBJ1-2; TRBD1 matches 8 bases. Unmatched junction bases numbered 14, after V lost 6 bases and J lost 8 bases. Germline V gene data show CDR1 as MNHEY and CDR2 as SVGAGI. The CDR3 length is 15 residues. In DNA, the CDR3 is TGTGCCAGCAGCGCCACAGGGGGAGGAGTCGAGGGCTACACCTTC. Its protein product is CASSATGGGVEGYTF.

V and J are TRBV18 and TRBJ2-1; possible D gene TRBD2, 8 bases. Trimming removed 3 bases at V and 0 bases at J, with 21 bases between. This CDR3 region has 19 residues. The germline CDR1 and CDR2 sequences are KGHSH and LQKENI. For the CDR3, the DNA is TGTGCCAGCTCACCCGTCCCGGGACAGCGGGGGAGCTCCTACAATGAGCAGTTCTTC. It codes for CASSPVPGQRGSSYNEQFF. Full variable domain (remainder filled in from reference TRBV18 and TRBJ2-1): NAGVMQNPRHLVRRRGQEARLRCSPMKGHSHVYWYRQLPEEGLKFMVYLQKENIIDESGMPKERFSAEFPKEGPSILRIQQVVRGDSAAYFCASSPVPGQRGSSYNEQFFGPGTRLTVL.

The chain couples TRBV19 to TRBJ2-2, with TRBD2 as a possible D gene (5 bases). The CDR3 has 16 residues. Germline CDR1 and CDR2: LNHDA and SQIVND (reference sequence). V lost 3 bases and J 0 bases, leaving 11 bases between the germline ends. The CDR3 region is CASSMVRTPNTGELFF. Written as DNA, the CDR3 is TGTGCCAGTAGTATGGTGCGGACTCCGAACACCGGGGAGCTGTTTTTT.

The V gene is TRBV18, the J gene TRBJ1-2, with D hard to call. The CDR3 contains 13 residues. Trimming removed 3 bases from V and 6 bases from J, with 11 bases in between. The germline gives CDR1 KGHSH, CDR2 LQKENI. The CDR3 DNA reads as TGTGCCAGCTCACCGGGAAGGGAGGATGGCTACACCTTC. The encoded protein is CASSPGREDGYTF.

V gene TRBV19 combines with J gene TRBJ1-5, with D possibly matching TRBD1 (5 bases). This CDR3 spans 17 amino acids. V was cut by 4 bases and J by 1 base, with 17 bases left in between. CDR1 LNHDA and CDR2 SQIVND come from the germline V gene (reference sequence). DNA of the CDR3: TGTGCCAGTAGTAGGGGCAGGGAACGACGGAGCAATCAGCCCCAGCATTTT. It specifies CASSRGRERRSNQPQHF.

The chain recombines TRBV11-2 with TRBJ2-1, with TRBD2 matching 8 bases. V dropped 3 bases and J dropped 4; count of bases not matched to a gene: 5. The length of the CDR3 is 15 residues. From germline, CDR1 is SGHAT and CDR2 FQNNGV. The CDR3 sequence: CASSFGAGDYNEQFF. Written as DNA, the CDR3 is TGTGCCAGCAGCTTCGGAGCGGGGGATTACAATGAGCAGTTCTTC.

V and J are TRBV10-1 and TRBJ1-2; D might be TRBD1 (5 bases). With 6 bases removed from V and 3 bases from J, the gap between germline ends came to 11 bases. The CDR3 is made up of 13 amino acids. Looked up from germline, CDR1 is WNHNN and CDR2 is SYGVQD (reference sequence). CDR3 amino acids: CASRGPPHYGYTF. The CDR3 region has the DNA TGCGCCAGCAGGGGGCCGCCCCACTATGGCTACACCTTC.

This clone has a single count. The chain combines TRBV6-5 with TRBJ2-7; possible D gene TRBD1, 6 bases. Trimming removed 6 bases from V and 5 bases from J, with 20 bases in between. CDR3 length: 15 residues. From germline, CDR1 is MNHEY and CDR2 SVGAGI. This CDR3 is CASRAADSLINEQYV. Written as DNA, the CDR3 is TGTGCCAGCAGAGCCGCGGACAGCTTGATCAACGAGCAGTACGTC.

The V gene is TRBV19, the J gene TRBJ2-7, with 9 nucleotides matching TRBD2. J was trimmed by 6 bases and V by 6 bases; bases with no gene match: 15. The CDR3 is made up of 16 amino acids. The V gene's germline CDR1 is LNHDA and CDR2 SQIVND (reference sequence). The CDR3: CASSLGTREGFSEQYF. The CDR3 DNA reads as TGTGCCAGTAGCCTCGGGACGCGGGAGGGCTTTTCCGAGCAGTACTTC.

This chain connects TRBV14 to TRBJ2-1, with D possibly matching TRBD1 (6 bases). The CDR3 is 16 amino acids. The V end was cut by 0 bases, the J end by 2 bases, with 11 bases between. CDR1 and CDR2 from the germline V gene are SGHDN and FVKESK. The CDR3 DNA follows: TGTGCCAGCAGCCAAGATTCAGGGGTTCCCTACAATGAGCAGTTCTTC. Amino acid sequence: CASSQDSGVPYNEQFF.